The 4 T cell receptor beta chains given below trace back to one sample, sequenced in a study of cytomegalovirus exposure and HLA in healthy donors. This PCR relied on a set of 60 Vbeta primers and 13 Jbeta primers. Using immunoSEQ multiplex PCR, the repertoire was profiled, and TCRdb retains in-frame clones only, with some absent. The data hold 150,000 to 200,000 clones, with around 74% observed a single time. Sequencing was done on a sample of PBMCs. These receptor sequences come from a female donor in good health and CMV-seronegative.

The chain links TRBV30 to TRBJ1-2; no definite D call. Trimming shortened V by 0 bases and J by 8 bases, and 13 bases separated the two germline ends. The CDR3 sequence is 13 residues long. From germline, CDR1 is GTSNPN and CDR2 SVGIG (reference sequence). CDR3 sequence (DNA): TGTGCCTGGAGTGTCCCCCCCCGGGGAGGCTACACCTTC. Translated, it gives CAWSVPPRGGYTF.

The V and J genes are TRBV19 and TRBJ1-5; 10 bases are a match to TRBD1. The CDR3 extends over 15 amino acids. V lost 1 base, J lost 4 bases, and 1 base stayed unmatched. CDR1 and CDR2 from the germline V gene are LNHDA and SQIVND (reference sequence). In DNA form, the CDR3 reads TGTGCCAGTAGTATAGGGACAGGGGGAAATCAGCCCCAGCATTTT. Encoded protein: CASSIGTGGNQPQHF.

This chain uses TRBV30 with TRBJ2-1; D unresolved. CDR3 length equals 11 residues. Between the trimmed V and J ends, which lost 0 bases and 7 bases, there was a span of 4 bases. Germline values: CDR1 GTSNPN, CDR2 SVGIG (reference sequence). The CDR3 DNA reads TGTGCCTGGAGTGTGAGGAATGAGCAGTTCTTC. Protein product: CAWSVRNEQFF.

This clone was detected only a few times. This chain links TRBV2 with TRBJ2-4; 8 bases are shared with TRBD1. Germline CDR1 is SNHLY and CDR2 is FYNNEI. This CDR3 region has 15 residues. The ends lost 6 bases at V and 9 bases at J; junction bases unmatched: 13. CDR3 in amino acids: CASRAGTGLLSIQYF. CDR3 in DNA: TGTGCCAGCAGAGCCGGGACAGGTTTGCTAAGCATTCAGTACTTC.